This T cell receptor (beta chain) was captured by sequencing in a study of CD8+CD57+ T cells in acquired aplastic anemia. Study-level background: The sorted CD4+ and CD8+ cells yielded an average approximately 3.2 ug of DNA.

Notes on the study in general: Patients were compared with controls for CD8+ Simpson's diversity, and no significant difference emerged.

The authors sequenced patients whose flow cytometry had shown CD8+CD57+ cell expansion. Every patient had severe acquired aplastic anemia. Blood sampling was performed on the patients, and none of them had received therapy by then. For CDR3 and TCR beta VDJ profiling, genomic DNA was the template used. TCRdb called the reads again in MiXCR, with one record for every CDR3 protein. The sample has about 160,000 distinct CDR3 sequences, 71% seen once. This clonotype was counted ten times or more. Its matching antigen is unknown. The V gene lost 6 bases and the J gene lost 9 bases, with 17 bases spanning the gap. Germline lookup yields CDR1 MNHEY and CDR2 SVGAGI. CDR3 length: 13 amino acids.

Sequenced material: sorted CD4+, CD8+, or CD8+CD57+ T cells (not recorded which) from PBMCs. This chain uses TRBV6-5 with TRBJ1-1; weak D call: TRBD1 (6 bases). This receptor was identified in a human donor with aplastic anemia. The CDR3 here is CASRDQQGGKAFF. CDR3 DNA sequence: TGTGCCAGCAGAGACCAACAAGGGGGTAAAGCTTTCTTT.